This T cell receptor (beta chain) was identified during a study of early T cells in non-severe SARS-CoV-2 infection. TCRdb re-called the 5' RACE reads through MiXCR, storing one row per CDR3 protein. Here the sample spans over 60,000 distinct CDR3 sequences, approximately 10% being singletons. V lost 3 bases and J 8 bases, leaving 19 bases between the germline ends. The CDR3 spans 15 residues. Germline loops: CDR1 KGHSH, CDR2 LQKENI. Sequencing used whole blood, obtained at baseline. J is TRBJ1-2 and V is TRBV18; D is uncertain. This TCR derives from an adult who was a healthcare worker with PCR-confirmed SARS-CoV-2 infection or an uninfected control (not recorded which). The DNA for the CDR3 is TGTGCCAGCTCACCGACCCCCGACGGTCCAGGCGGCTACACCTTC. This codes for CASSPTPDGPGGYTF.